Each of the 24 T cell receptor beta chains below was sequenced from the same sample in a study of T cells in Graves' hyperthyroidism and ophthalmopathy. Amplified TCR beta CDR3 regions came from RNA transcripts. The HTBI set primed first-round TCR CDR3 RT-PCR. One entry per CDR3 protein results from TCRdb running MiXCR on the multiplex PCR reads. The sample contains hundreds of thousands of distinct CDR3 sequences, more than 30% of which appear only once. Material: blood. All receptors derive from a young man with Graves' hyperthyroidism.

This clonotype was observed many times. The chain has TRBV9 and TRBJ1-1; D is perhaps TRBD1 (5 bases). Between the trimmed V and J ends, which lost 3 bases and 3 bases, there was a span of 9 bases. Germline lookup yields CDR1 SGDLS and CDR2 YYNGEE. This CDR3 is built from 13 residues. The DNA for the CDR3 is TGTGCCAGCAGCGCAATGGGGGACACTGAAGCTTTCTTT. Encoded protein: CASSAMGDTEAFF.

This sequence joins TRBV3-1 and TRBJ2-7; D is undetermined. The V end was cut by 1 base, the J end by 4 bases, with 11 bases between. The germline gives CDR1 LGHDT, CDR2 YNNKEL (reference sequence). This CDR3 comprises 14 residues. The CDR3 is CASSQGDFGYEQYF. The CDR3 DNA is TGTGCCAGCAGCCAAGGCGACTTCGGGTACGAGCAGTACTTC.

This clonotype was detected many times. The rearrangement uses TRBV10-3 and TRBJ1-1, with 7 bases aligning to TRBD1. The V gene end was trimmed by 10 bases and the J gene end by 0 bases; junction bases not matched to a gene: 5. The CDR3 is 13 amino acids. Germline V CDR1 and CDR2: ENHRY, SYGVKD. CDR3 bases: TGTGCCACCGGGACAGCCCTGAACACTGAAGCTTTCTTT. This translates into CATGTALNTEAFF.

In its sample, this clonotype was seen many times. V and J are TRBV11-1 and TRBJ2-5; perhaps TRBD1 as D (7 bases). Deletions cut 5 bases from V and 5 bases from J, with 21 bases between. Germline V CDR1 and CDR2: SGHAT, FQDESV (reference sequence). This CDR3 comprises 16 residues. The CDR3 is CASSPRTGAGTETQYF. DNA of the CDR3: TGTGCCAGCAGCCCGCGAACAGGGGCGGGGACGGAGACCCAGTACTTC.

There are a few counts of this clonotype. One end of the junction fails to match germline, which may point to a read error. The V call is TRBV10-3, the J call TRBJ1-2, with unresolved D. Germline values: CDR1 ENHRY, CDR2 SYGVKD. The CDR3 totals 13 residues. For the CDR3, the DNA is TGTGCCAGCAGTGAAGAGGGCAGTCGAGGCTACACCTTC. Amino acid sequence: CASSEEGSRGYTF.

The V call is TRBV5-4, the J call TRBJ1-2; D possibly corresponds to TRBD1 (5 bases). From germline, CDR1 is SGHNT and CDR2 YYREEE (reference sequence). This CDR3 contains 15 residues. V was pared by 2 bases and J by 0 bases, with 11 bases between. The CDR3 region is CASSFRDGANYGYTF. The CDR3 region has the DNA TGTGCCAGCAGCTTCCGGGACGGAGCTAACTATGGCTACACCTTC.

This clonotype was seen ten or more times. The chain couples TRBV15 to TRBJ2-2; a possible D gene is TRBD2 (6 bases). This CDR3 is built from 16 residues. Germline assignment: CDR1 LNHNV and CDR2 YYDKDF (reference sequence). With 0 bases removed from V and 5 bases from J, the gap between germline ends came to 13 bases. The CDR3 region has the DNA TGTGCCACCAGCAGAGATATCGGGAGCCTGACCGGGGAGCTGTTTTTT. Amino acid sequence: CATSRDIGSLTGELFF.

The rearrangement uses TRBV20-1 and TRBJ1-1; possible D gene TRBD1, 5 bases. The CDR3 has 16 residues. The germline V gene has CDR1 DFQATT and CDR2 SNEGSKA (reference sequence). V was shortened by 0 bases and J by 4 bases, with 18 bases between the two germline ends. As DNA, the CDR3 is TGCAGTGCTAGAGATGTTCAGTGGGGGGGGGGCACTGAAGCTTTCTTT. This sequence encodes CSARDVQWGGGTEAFF.

Ten or more counts support this clonotype. V and J are TRBV20-1 and TRBJ1-4; D is possibly TRBD1 (6 bases). CDR3 length equals 13 residues. In germline, CDR1 is DFQATT, CDR2 SNEGSKA (reference sequence). V was trimmed by 6 bases and J by 5 bases, leaving 13 bases between them. The DNA for the CDR3 is TGCAGTGCCCTAGGGGGGAACAATGAAAAACTGTTTTTT. It encodes CSALGGNNEKLFF.

As for this clonotype: Germline and junction disagree at one end, which may indicate a read error. The chain joins TRBV7-2 to TRBJ2-5; tentative D call: TRBD2 (6 bases). In germline, CDR1 is SGHTA, CDR2 FQGNSA. The CDR3 is made up of 14 amino acids. The DNA of the CDR3 is TGCGCCAGCAGCCAGTCACTAGCTGAAGAGACCCAGTACTTC. This translates into CASSQSLAEETQYF.

This clonotype was picked up a small number of times. The CDR3 region has the DNA TGTGCCAGCAGCGGCGTTAGGGTTAGCACCTACGAGCAGTACTTC. Protein: CASSGVRVSTYEQYF. This rearrangement joins TRBV7-9 to TRBJ2-7; D is uncertain. Germline lookup yields CDR1 SEHNR and CDR2 FQNEAQ (reference sequence). The V and J ends lost 5 bases and 2 bases respectively, with 16 bases between them. The CDR3 is 15 residues long.

The J gene is TRBJ2-5, the V gene TRBV7-2; TRBD1 matches at 9 bases. The V and J ends lost 5 bases and 3 bases, in that order; junction bases with no gene match: 7. CDR3 length: 15 amino acids. The germline V gene encodes CDR1 SGHTA and CDR2 FQGNSA. The CDR3 protein is CASSLDRDREETQYF. The CDR3 nucleotides are TGTGCCAGCAGCCTCGACCGGGACAGGGAAGAGACCCAGTACTTC.

Concerning this clonotype: One base away lies a much larger clone, so this may be a sequencing read error. The chain combines TRBV7-9 with TRBJ2-7; the D is unclear. The germline V gene encodes CDR1 SEHNR and CDR2 FQNEAQ (reference sequence). The ends were cut back, 11 bases at V and 4 bases at J, with 15 bases in the middle. The CDR3 covers 12 residues. CDR3 DNA sequence: TGTGCCGCAAGGGATCGGGCTTACGAGCAGTACTTC. It encodes CAARDRAYEQYF.

The chain combines TRBV4-3 with TRBJ1-6, with a weak D call TRBD1 (6 bases). V was clipped by 0 bases and J by 5 bases, with 17 bases between them. The CDR3 consists of 18 residues. The germline V gene encodes CDR1 LGHNA and CDR2 YSLEER. The CDR3 sequence: CASSQEGTTQGHNSPLHF. CDR3 nucleotide sequence: TGCGCCAGCAGCCAAGAAGGGACCACACAGGGTCATAATTCACCCCTCCACTTT.

Ten or more counts support this clonotype. The chain recombines TRBV7-2 with TRBJ2-7; 10 nucleotides match TRBD2. The CDR3 loop spans 13 amino acids. V shed 5 bases and J 4 bases; nucleotides not matched to a gene: 2. CDR1 and CDR2 (germline): SGHTA, FQGNSA. Here the CDR3 reads CASSEGLAYEQYF. CDR3 DNA sequence: TGTGCCAGCAGCGAGGGACTAGCGTACGAGCAGTACTTC.

This clonotype was seen many times. This rearrangement joins TRBV10-3 to TRBJ1-5; TRBD1 matches 7 bases. V shed 5 bases, J shed 6 bases, and the junction held 10 bases outside the gene matches. CDR1 is ENHRY, CDR2 SYGVKD, per germline. CDR3 length: 15 residues. CDR3 DNA: TGTGCCATCAGTAGGTCAGGGGGTCAGGCTCAGCCCCAGCATTTT. Amino acid sequence: CAISRSGGQAQPQHF.

As to this clonotype: This may arise from a read error, as a much more abundant clone is one base away. The V and J genes are TRBV19 and TRBJ1-1; TRBD1 is a possible D gene (6 bases). The V gene's germline CDR1 is LNHDA and CDR2 SQIVND (reference sequence). V lost 5 bases, J lost 4 bases, and 14 bases lay in between. This CDR3 is 14 amino acids long. The CDR3 here is CASSFTGISTEAFF. The CDR3, as DNA: TGTGCCAGTAGTTTCACAGGGATTAGCACTGAAGCTTTCTTT.

The chain has TRBV10-3 and TRBJ2-7, with 12 bases identical to TRBD2. The junction had 9 bases not matched to a gene; V was cut back by 5 bases and J by 4 bases. The CDR3 runs to 16 residues. In germline, CDR1 is ENHRY, CDR2 SYGVKD. In nucleotides, the CDR3 is TGTGCCATCAGTTCGCCGGGACTAGCGGGTACATACGAGCAGTACTTC. Translating it yields CAISSPGLAGTYEQYF.

This clonotype was seen many times. This sequence joins TRBV7-9 and TRBJ2-5; D remains ambiguous. The CDR3 totals 12 residues. The germline V gene encodes CDR1 SEHNR and CDR2 FQNEAQ (reference sequence). V was pared by 1 base and J by 5 bases, with 5 bases between. As DNA, the CDR3 is TGTGCCAGCAGCTTAGAGAAGGAGACCCAGTACTTC. Its protein product is CASSLEKETQYF.

This clonotype was detected many times. The chain couples TRBV2 to TRBJ1-1; D remains unclear. Germline CDR1 is SNHLY and CDR2 is FYNNEI. V was trimmed by 7 bases and J by 0 bases, leaving 15 bases between them. The CDR3 spans 15 residues. The CDR3 loop is CASMFEEAVNTEAFF. The CDR3 DNA reads TGTGCCAGCATGTTTGAAGAGGCTGTGAACACTGAAGCTTTCTTT.

In this sample, this clonotype turned up many times. V and J are TRBV2 and TRBJ1-4; the D gene is possibly TRBD1 (5 bases). Trimming pared 6 bases from V and 8 bases from J, leaving 13 bases between. This CDR3 comprises 13 residues. Germline CDR1 is SNHLY and CDR2 is FYNNEI. Here the CDR3 reads CASRTAFGEKLFF. In nucleotides, the CDR3 is TGTGCCAGCAGGACAGCTTTTGGCGAAAAACTGTTTTTT. The complete variable domain, with remaining parts taken from reference TRBV2 and TRBJ1-4, reads EPEVTQTPSHQVTQMGQEVILRCVPISNHLYFYWYRQILGQKVEFLVSFYNNEISEKSEIFDDQFSVERPDGSNFTLKIRSTKLEDSAMYFCASRTAFGEKLFFGSGTQLSVL.

The chain uses TRBV20-1 and TRBJ2-5; 9 nucleotides line up with TRBD2. V lost 8 bases and J lost 4; bases outside the gene matches: 11. Germline values: CDR1 DFQATT, CDR2 SNEGSKA (reference sequence). This CDR3 comprises 14 residues. CDR3 DNA sequence: TGCAGTCCTTTCTCTAGCGGGAACAGAGAGACCCAGTACTTC. This gives the protein CSPFSSGNRETQYF.

In the case of this clonotype: This may be a read error: a much more frequent sequence differs by one nucleotide. The chain joins TRBV7-2 to TRBJ2-7; D gene ambiguous. Germline CDR1 reads SGHTA; CDR2 reads FQGNSA. The CDR3 totals 12 residues. CDR3 sequence: CGSSLKWYEQYF. CDR3 sequence (DNA): TGTGGCAGCAGCTTAAAATGGTACGAGCAGTACTTC. The variable domain in full, with the rest retrieved from reference TRBV7-2 and TRBJ2-7, is GAGVSQSPSNKVTEKGKDVELRCDPISGHTALYWYRQSLGQGLEFLIYFQGNSAPDKSGLPSDRFSAERTGGSVSTLTIQRTQQEDSAVYLCGSSLKWYEQYFGPGTRLTVT.

The chain joins TRBV6-5 to TRBJ1-2; 8 nucleotides agree with TRBD1. Per the germline V gene, CDR1 is MNHEY and CDR2 is SVGAGI. V was pared by 6 bases and J by 3 bases, with 3 bases of the junction left unmatched. CDR3 size: 13 residues. The CDR3 nucleotides read TGTGCCAGCAGGACAGGGGCCTACTATGGCTACACCTTC. Translating gives CASRTGAYYGYTF.